This TCR beta chain is from a study of CD8 T cells in Susac syndrome. The CDR3 sequence is 15 residues long. Germline loops: CDR1 SGDLS, CDR2 YYNGEE. The trim removed 3 bases at V and 4 bases at J, leaving 7 bases unmatched. An input of 0.5 to 1 ug of RNA was subjected to reverse transcription using random hexamers. From the immunoSEQ multiplex PCR reads, TCRdb called clonotypes with MiXCR, one entry per CDR3 protein. The sample shows around 69,000 distinct CDR3 sequences, nearly 96% of them seen only once. Concerning this clonotype itself: Antigen specificity is unknown.

Study-level results: Regarding the TCR sequencing and HLA analysis, the study admitted that a relatively small number of individuals were involved.

This sequence joins TRBV9 and TRBJ2-3, with 8 bases that match TRBD1. Specimen: CD4+ T cells from PBMCs. The source is a human donor with multiple sclerosis. CDR3 in DNA: TGTGCCAGCAGCGCGACAGGGGAGTACGCAGATACGCAGTATTTT. It translates to CASSATGEYADTQYF.